The next 23 T cell receptor beta chains were all read from a single sample in a study of blood T cell repertoires in COVID-19. Sequenced by immunoSEQ multiplex PCR; TCRdb stores in-frame clones only, minus some. The table has more than 300,000 clones, 88% seen once. Sequencing was carried out using peripheral blood. All receptors derive from a woman aged 25 to 39 with COVID-19, enrolled during active disease.

This clone was counted a few times. The chain has TRBV4-2 and TRBJ2-2; D possibly corresponds to TRBD2 (6 bases). V was shortened by 0 bases and J by 7 bases, with 18 bases between the two germline ends. In germline, CDR1 is LGHNA, CDR2 YNFKEQ. The CDR3 contains 17 residues. This chain's CDR3 is CASSQDGRTNFGGELFF. CDR3 sequence (DNA): TGTGCCAGCAGCCAAGATGGTAGGACTAACTTCGGCGGGGAGCTGTTTTTT.

The V gene is TRBV19, the J gene TRBJ2-1, with D perhaps TRBD1 (6 bases). Germline-derived CDR1 and CDR2 are LNHDA and SQIVND (reference sequence). Trimming removed 4 bases at V and 2 bases at J, with 12 bases between. The CDR3 sequence is 15 residues long. The CDR3 DNA reads TGTGCCAGTAGTACGGGGACAAACCCCTACAATGAGCAGTTCTTC. As protein: CASSTGTNPYNEQFF.

This chain connects TRBV5-6 to TRBJ2-6, with 9 bases lining up with TRBD1. CDR3 size: 19 residues. With V trimmed by 4 bases and J by 2 bases, 13 bases remained unmatched. Germline CDR1 is SGHDT and CDR2 is YYEEEE. Here the CDR3 reads CASSPPHRGRTAGANVLTF. Here the CDR3 DNA reads TGTGCCAGCAGCCCTCCTCACAGGGGGCGTACTGCTGGGGCCAACGTCCTGACTTTC.

This clone occurred once. The CDR3 coding sequence is TGTGCCAGCTCACCAGGGACTGGAGAGACCCAGTACTTC. It specifies CASSPGTGETQYF. The gene calls are TRBV18 and TRBJ2-5; D is perhaps TRBD2 (6 bases). The CDR3 is made up of 13 amino acids. CDR1 is KGHSH, CDR2 LQKENI, per germline. The V gene lost 2 bases and the J gene lost 4 bases, with 8 bases spanning the gap.

The chain carries TRBV7-8 and TRBJ1-4; no reliable D call. The germline V and J ends were trimmed by 2 bases and 0 bases, with 7 bases remaining between them. The CDR3 has 15 amino acids. Germline loops: CDR1 SGHVS, CDR2 FQNEAQ. CDR3 DNA: TGTGCCAGCAGCTTAAGCGGGGCAACTAATGAAAAACTGTTTTTT. As protein: CASSLSGATNEKLFF.

This clone came up once. V gene TRBV20-1 combines with J gene TRBJ1-3; D unclear. V was pared by 3 bases and J by 7 bases, with 10 bases between. Looked up from germline, CDR1 is DFQATT and CDR2 is SNEGSKA (reference sequence). CDR3 length: 12 residues. In DNA, the CDR3 is TGCAGTGCTAGTGGGGAGGGCAACACCATATATTTT. Encoded protein: CSASGEGNTIYF.

This sequence joins TRBV5-6 and TRBJ2-1, with 7 bases fitting TRBD2. The CDR3 consists of 13 residues. V shed 0 bases, J shed 14 bases, and the junction held 8 bases outside the gene matches. Per the germline V gene, CDR1 is SGHDT and CDR2 is YYEEEE. CDR3 coding DNA: TGTGCCAGCAGCTTGGATCGAGAGGGGAGGGAGTTCTTC. It yields the protein CASSLDREGREFF.

The rearrangement joins TRBV3-1 (or the pseudogene TRBV3-2) to TRBJ1-1, with D hard to call. The germline V and J ends were trimmed by 4 bases and 1 base, with 7 bases remaining between them. CDR3 size: 13 residues. The germline gives CDR1 LGHDT, CDR2 YNNKEL (reference sequence). The CDR3 DNA reads TGTGCCAGCAGCCTCTGGAGGAACACTGAAGCTTTCTTT. It translates to CASSLWRNTEAFF.

The chain couples TRBV11-2 to TRBJ1-2; D not certain. This CDR3 has 14 amino acids. V was cut by 8 bases and J by 6 bases, with 19 bases left in between. Germline assignment: CDR1 SGHAT and CDR2 FQNNGV. The DNA for the CDR3 is TGTGCCAGCGAGCTTATGGGGAGGGAGGATGGCTACACCTTC. As protein: CASELMGREDGYTF.

The sample holds one count of this clone. This sequence joins TRBV6-6 and TRBJ1-2, with TRBD1 matching over 9 bases. The CDR3 sequence is 14 residues long. With 4 bases clipped from V and 7 bases from J, the junction kept 7 bases outside the gene matches. Germline V gene sequence: CDR1 MNHNY, CDR2 SVGAGI (reference sequence). In nucleotides, the CDR3 is TGTGCCAGCAGTTCCCCGACAGGGGGAACTGGCTACACCTTC. This sequence encodes CASSSPTGGTGYTF.

The rearrangement joins TRBV19 to TRBJ2-1; tentatively, D is TRBD2 (6 bases). CDR1 and CDR2 from the germline V gene are LNHDA and SQIVND (reference sequence). Trimming stripped 6 bases from V and 8 bases from J, with 14 bases between. The CDR3 is made up of 13 amino acids. The CDR3 sequence: CASRRGTFDEQFF. The CDR3 DNA follows: TGTGCCAGTAGACGCGGGACGTTCGATGAGCAGTTCTTC.

The chain recombines TRBV2 with TRBJ1-6, with D possibly matching TRBD1 (5 bases). There are 13 residues in the CDR3. CDR1 SNHLY and CDR2 FYNNEI come from the germline V gene. Trimming took 7 bases from V and 9 from J, leaving 13 bases between them. The DNA for the CDR3 is TGTGCCAGCATGGCGGGACGAAGTTCACCCCTCCACTTT. Translated: CASMAGRSSPLHF.

The chain combines TRBV5-1 with TRBJ1-1; TRBD1 agrees at 9 bases. Germline-derived CDR1 and CDR2 are SGHRS and YFSETQ. The CDR3 loop spans 15 amino acids. Trimming at V came to 2 bases and at J to 1 base, leaving 3 bases not matched to a gene. This chain's CDR3 is CASSFLTGGNTEAFF. The CDR3 DNA is TGCGCCAGCAGCTTTCTGACAGGGGGGAACACTGAAGCTTTCTTT. The entire variable domain, with the rest obtained from reference TRBV5-1 and TRBJ1-1, is as follows: KAGVTQTPRYLIKTRGQQVTLSCSPISGHRSVSWYQQTPGQGLQFLFEYFSETQRNKGNFPGRFSGRQFSNSRSEMNVSTLELGDSALYLCASSFLTGGNTEAFFGQGTRLTVV.

The CDR3 nucleotides read TGTGCCAGCCGGGGCCGGGGACTAGGGATTAGCACAGATACGCAGTATTTT. Protein product: CASRGRGLGISTDTQYF. The chain links TRBV28 to TRBJ2-3; 8 nucleotides agree with TRBD2. The V segment lost 8 bases and the J segment 0 bases; nucleotides outside the gene matches: 13. The CDR3 is 17 residues long. Germline lookup yields CDR1 MDHEN and CDR2 SYDVKM.

V is TRBV24-1 and J is TRBJ2-2, with 8 bases matching TRBD1. The CDR3 contains 17 residues. Germline V gives CDR1 KGHDR, CDR2 SFDVKD. V dropped 3 bases and J dropped 1; count of bases not matched to a gene: 6. The CDR3 DNA reads TGTGCCACCAGTGATCCCGGACAGGGACTGAACACCGGGGAGCTGTTTTTT. Translating gives CATSDPGQGLNTGELFF.

Here the CDR3 reads CASSLDRNYGYTF. The CDR3 region has the DNA TGTGCCAGCTCACTGGACAGGAACTATGGCTACACCTTC. The chain combines TRBV2 with TRBJ1-2, with TRBD1 matching 7 bases. In germline, CDR1 is SNHLY, CDR2 FYNNEI. This CDR3 is 13 amino acids long. With 8 bases clipped from V and 2 bases from J, the junction kept 5 bases outside the gene matches.

This clone appeared a few times. The J gene is TRBJ1-5, the V gene TRBV27; D uncertain. The CDR3 extends over 14 amino acids. CDR1 and CDR2 from the germline V gene are MNHEY and SMNVEV (reference sequence). Trimming left V 6 bases short and J 6 bases short, with 15 bases between. CDR3 residues: CASSRTTGGQPQHF. The DNA of the CDR3 is TGTGCCAGCAGCCGGACCACGGGAGGTCAGCCCCAGCATTTT.

This chain uses TRBV5-4 with TRBJ2-7, with D unresolved. V shed 0 bases and J shed 3 bases, with 13 bases lying between them. The CDR3 loop spans 15 amino acids. Germline-derived CDR1 and CDR2 are SGHNT and YYREEE (reference sequence). The DNA of the CDR3 is TGTGCCAGCAGCTTGGCCCTGACTGGGTTCTACGAGCAGTACTTC. This encodes CASSLALTGFYEQYF. Using reference TRBV5-4 and TRBJ2-7 for the parts outside the CDR3, the full variable domain is ETGVTQSPTHLIKTRGQQVTLRCSSQSGHNTVSWYQQALGQGPQFIFQYYREEENGRGNFPPRFSGLQFPNYSSELNVNALELDDSALYLCASSLALTGFYEQYFGPGTRLTVT.

This sequence joins TRBV6-2 or TRBV6-3 and TRBJ2-1; D perhaps matches TRBD2 (5 bases). Germline V lookup: CDR1 MNHEY, CDR2 SVGEGT. V dropped 1 base and J dropped 6 bases, with 19 bases sitting between them. The CDR3 has 17 amino acids. The chain's CDR3 is CASSYYLSSGVTNEQFF. Here the CDR3 DNA reads TGTGCCAGCAGTTACTATTTATCTTCCGGGGTGACCAATGAGCAGTTCTTC.

This chain uses TRBV21-1 with TRBJ1-2. TRBV21-1 corresponds to a pseudogene. The CDR3 is made up of 17 amino acids. The CDR3 sequence: CASSLPAPTLRNYGYTF. The CDR3 DNA reads TGTGCCAGCAGCTTGCCGGCGCCCACGTTGAGGAACTATGGCTACACCTTC.

This clone was seen just once. The chain carries TRBV9 and TRBJ2-7, with 14 nucleotides matching TRBD2. Germline V gene lookup returns CDR1 SGDLS and CDR2 YYNGEE. The CDR3 sequence is 14 residues long. Unmatched junction bases numbered 2, after V lost 4 bases and J lost 5 bases. For the CDR3, the DNA is TGTGCCAGCAGCAAGGGACTAGCGGGGGACGAGCAGTACTTC. Residues: CASSKGLAGDEQYF.

The chain uses TRBV3-1 (or the pseudogene TRBV3-2) and TRBJ1-2; 10 bases agree with TRBD1. This CDR3 has 15 amino acids. Germline CDR1 is LGHDT and CDR2 is YNNKEL (reference sequence). The ends lost 4 bases at V and 8 bases at J; junction bases unmatched: 10. DNA of the CDR3: TGTGCCAGCAGCCGGGGACAGGGGCCCTCTAGGGGCTACACCTTC. Translating it yields CASSRGQGPSRGYTF.

The gene calls are TRBV4-2 and TRBJ1-1; 8 positions agree with TRBD1. J lost 5 bases, V lost 4 bases, and 12 bases had no gene match. The CDR3 loop spans 16 amino acids. Germline V CDR1 and CDR2: LGHNA, YNFKEQ. The CDR3 nucleotides are TGTGCCAGCAGCCTTTCGAGCAGACAGGGGTTGACTGAAGCTTTCTTT. Its translation is CASSLSSRQGLTEAFF.